This T cell receptor (beta chain) came from a study of persistence of HIV-infected CD4 T cells. Findings of the study overall: Antigen-responding cells were enriched for degenerate expanded CDR3beta sequences.

Only one count was recorded for this clone. Its antigen is undetermined. The libraries were made with immunoSEQ version 4 in survey mode. Method: immunoSEQ multiplex PCR; TCRdb's copy keeps in-frame clones and lacks some. The sample shows about 36,000 clones, about 84% of them seen only once. Overlapping HIV-1 Gag 15-mer peptides at 0.8 to 1 ug per peptide per mL were used. CD40L/CD69 double-negative CD45RO-high memory CD4+ T cells were collected. Undetectable plasma HIV-1 RNA below 50 copies/mL lasted at least 4 years. CD8+ T cells were removed from PBMCs prior to stimulation. CD8-depleted PBMCs were stimulated 15 to 20 hours with anti-CD28/CD49d costimulation, CD40-blocking antibody and enfuvirtide. The sequence was obtained from an adult with HIV. The donor label of this sample is uncertain. The sample consisted of cultured CD4+ T cells from PBMCs, taken from a patient who received antiretroviral therapy.

CDR3 residues: CATPGTENTGELFF. The CDR3 region has the DNA TGTGCCACCCCCGGGACAGAAAACACCGGGGAGCTGTTTTTT. The chain is built from TRBV2 and TRBJ2-2; 7 positions match TRBD1. Unmatched junction bases numbered 7, after V lost 10 bases and J lost 2 bases. Germline loops: CDR1 SNHLY, CDR2 FYNNEI. This CDR3 region has 14 residues.